A single sample gave rise to the 31 T cell receptor beta chains below, sequenced in a study of cytomegalovirus exposure and HLA in healthy donors. PCR was performed using 60 Vbeta and 13 Jbeta primers. Libraries were prepared by immunoSEQ multiplex PCR; TCRdb keeps only in-frame clonotypes and omits some of them. The data show approximately 120,000 clones, 75% to 85% seen once. Material for sequencing was PBMCs. These receptor sequences come from a woman in her forties or fifties in good health and CMV-seropositive.

This clone has a single count. The CDR3 coding sequence is TGTGCCAGCAGCCTAGGACAAAAGAACACTGAAGCTTTCTTT. Translation gives CASSLGQKNTEAFF. The chain uses TRBV5-4 and TRBJ1-1; D might be TRBD1 (5 bases). Trimming removed 4 bases at V and 1 base at J, with 11 bases between. The CDR3 is made up of 14 amino acids. Germline CDR1 SGHNT, CDR2 YYREEE (reference sequence).

This rearrangement joins TRBV4-1 to TRBJ1-1; D is unclear. The V gene lost 0 bases and the J gene lost 11 bases, with 25 bases spanning the gap. This CDR3 has 17 amino acids. Germline loops: CDR1 MGHRA, CDR2 YSYEKL. The CDR3 DNA reads as TGCGCCAGCAGCCAAGAGATGTATGAGGGCATCGGTCCCCAGGCTTTCTTT. Amino acid sequence: CASSQEMYEGIGPQAFF.

The chain recombines TRBV28 with TRBJ2-3; the D gene is possibly TRBD2 (6 bases). The CDR3 totals 15 residues. The ends were cut back, 6 bases at V and 2 bases at J, with 15 bases in the middle. Germline lookup yields CDR1 MDHEN and CDR2 SYDVKM. The CDR3 region is CASRDRDFNTDTQYF. The CDR3 DNA is TGTGCCAGCAGGGATAGGGACTTTAACACAGATACGCAGTATTTT.

The rearrangement uses TRBV11-2 and TRBJ2-5; D may be TRBD1 (6 bases). Germline CDR1 is SGHAT and CDR2 is FQNNGV. Trimming shortened V by 5 bases and J by 1 base, and 8 bases separated the two germline ends. The CDR3 length is 13 residues. This CDR3 reads CASSGGLQETQYF. Written as DNA, the CDR3 is TGTGCCAGCAGCGGGGGCCTCCAAGAGACCCAGTACTTC.

The chain links TRBV28 to TRBJ1-1; 7 bases match TRBD1. CDR1 is MDHEN and CDR2 is SYDVKM in the germline V gene. This CDR3 spans 11 amino acids. V dropped 10 bases and J dropped 8; count of bases not matched to a gene: 7. CDR3 nucleotides: TGTGCCATCAGGGGGACACGGGAAGCTTTCTTT. This codes for CAIRGTREAFF. The variable domain in full, completed from reference TRBV28 and TRBJ1-1, reads DVKVTQSSRYLVKRTGEKVFLECVQDMDHENMFWYRQDPGLGLRLIYFSYDVKMKEKGDIPEGYSVSREKKERFSLILESASTNQTSMYLCAIRGTREAFFGQGTRLTVV.

This clone was observed a few times. This chain uses TRBV11-2 with TRBJ2-6; possible D gene TRBD1, 5 bases. There are 16 residues in the CDR3. From germline, CDR1 is SGHAT and CDR2 FQNNGV. Trimming removed 0 bases at V and 2 bases at J, with 8 bases between. Written as DNA, the CDR3 is TGTGCCAGCAGCTTAGATCCAGGGACTGGGGCCAACGTCCTGACTTTC. It translates to CASSLDPGTGANVLTF.

This chain uses TRBV30 with TRBJ1-2; tentative D call: TRBD1 (6 bases). CDR3 length: 13 residues. Germline assignment: CDR1 GTSNPN and CDR2 SVGIG (reference sequence). The V end was cut by 4 bases, the J end by 9 bases, with 18 bases between. CDR3 in amino acids: CAWTTGGYLSYTF. For the CDR3, the DNA is TGTGCCTGGACCACGGGGGGCTATCTTAGCTACACCTTC.

The chain has TRBV21-1 and TRBJ2-7; TRBD1 is the table's D call and was not checked against the DNA. TRBV21-1 constitutes a pseudogene. The length of the CDR3 is 15 residues. CDR3 loop: CASSKNRDRGYEQYF. As DNA, the CDR3 is TGTGCCAGCAGCAAAAACCGGGACAGGGGCTACGAGCAGTACTTC.

This chain uses TRBV7-4 with TRBJ2-5, with a weak D call TRBD1 (6 bases). V lost 4 bases to trimming and J lost 5 bases, with 14 bases between them. The germline CDR1 and CDR2 sequences are SGHVT and SQSDAQ. CDR3 length: 14 amino acids. For the CDR3, the DNA is TGTGCCAGCAGCTCGACAGGTTTCCGGGAGACCCAGTACTTC. Translated: CASSSTGFRETQYF.

This chain links TRBV5-1 with TRBJ1-2; TRBD1 is a possible D gene (5 bases). Germline V lookup: CDR1 SGHRS, CDR2 YFSETQ. V lost 1 base and J 4 bases, leaving 8 bases between the germline ends. The CDR3 is made up of 13 amino acids. CDR3 sequence (DNA): TGCGCCAGCAGCTTGCCAGGGCCCTATGGCTACACCTTC. This translates into CASSLPGPYGYTF.

The chain is built from TRBV6-5 and TRBJ2-2; D might be TRBD1 (5 bases). Germline lookup yields CDR1 MNHEY and CDR2 SVGAGI. The CDR3 is made up of 15 amino acids. V lost 2 bases, J lost 1 base, and 8 bases lay in between. The CDR3: CASSYRGRNTGELFF. The CDR3 region has the DNA TGTGCCAGCAGTTACAGGGGTAGGAACACCGGGGAGCTGTTTTTT.

This chain uses TRBV2 with TRBJ1-2; 7 bases match TRBD1. This CDR3 is built from 14 residues. Germline CDR1 and CDR2: SNHLY and FYNNEI. The V gene end was trimmed by 5 bases and the J gene end by 3 bases; junction bases not matched to a gene: 6. CDR3 amino acids: CASSFRGRDYGYTF. CDR3 bases: TGTGCCAGCAGTTTTAGGGGGCGCGACTATGGCTACACCTTC.

The chain recombines TRBV7-2 with TRBJ2-5; TRBD2 matches at 12 bases. The V gene's germline CDR1 is SGHTA and CDR2 FQGNSA. With 7 bases clipped from V and 5 bases from J, the junction kept 5 bases outside the gene matches. CDR3 length: 14 residues. Here the CDR3 reads CASTKGLAGETQYF. DNA for the CDR3: TGTGCCAGCACCAAGGGACTAGCGGGTGAGACCCAGTACTTC.

The chain has TRBV18 and TRBJ1-1; 10 nucleotides line up with TRBD1. Germline CDR1 is KGHSH and CDR2 is LQKENI. The CDR3 has 18 residues. Trimming took 4 bases from V and 3 from J; bases not matched to a gene: 14. The CDR3 DNA is TGTGCCAGCTCACTCCTCCGGGACAGGGGAAGGGGGGACACTGAAGCTTTCTTT. It translates to CASSLLRDRGRGDTEAFF.

The V and J genes are TRBV6-5 and TRBJ1-5; no firm D call. The CDR3 extends over 13 amino acids. Germline values: CDR1 MNHEY, CDR2 SVGAGI. Trimming removed 5 bases at V and 3 bases at J, with 8 bases between. CDR3: CASSRNNNQPQHF. The CDR3 DNA sequence: TGTGCCAGCAGTCGCAACAACAATCAGCCCCAGCATTTT.

The chain joins TRBV4-2 to TRBJ1-6; the D gene is possibly TRBD1 (6 bases). The CDR3 runs 15 residues. V was shortened by 3 bases and J by 8 bases, with 14 bases between the two germline ends. Per germline, CDR1 LGHNA and CDR2 YNFKEQ. CDR3 loop: CASSQTTGLDSPLHF. The CDR3 DNA reads as TGTGCCAGCAGCCAGACCACAGGGCTGGATTCACCCCTCCACTTT.

This chain connects TRBV9 to TRBJ1-1; D perhaps matches TRBD1 (5 bases). The length of the CDR3 is 14 residues. The germline CDR1 and CDR2 sequences are SGDLS and YYNGEE. V lost 3 bases and J 4 bases, leaving 13 bases between the germline ends. CDR3 in DNA: TGTGCCAGCAGCGCGACAGCTGGTAGCACTGAAGCTTTCTTT. This sequence encodes CASSATAGSTEAFF.

The rearrangement uses TRBV7-9 and TRBJ1-4; possible D gene TRBD1, 5 bases. Germline V gene data show CDR1 as SEHNR and CDR2 as FQNEAQ (reference sequence). The V gene lost 5 bases and the J gene lost 4 bases, with 14 bases spanning the gap. The CDR3 sequence is 15 residues long. In DNA, the CDR3 is TGTGCCAGCAGCCGCTACCAGGGCGTTAATGAAAAACTGTTTTTT. Its protein product is CASSRYQGVNEKLFF.

The chain recombines TRBV5-6 with TRBJ1-1; 8 nucleotides align to TRBD1. Losses at the gene ends were 0 bases for V and 4 bases for J; bases not matched to a gene: 8. Germline CDR1 reads SGHDT; CDR2 reads YYEEEE. The CDR3 extends over 16 amino acids. CDR3 protein: CASSLGEPTGGTEAFF. CDR3 DNA sequence: TGTGCCAGCAGCTTGGGGGAACCTACAGGGGGCACTGAAGCTTTCTTT. Drawing the rest from reference TRBV5-6 and TRBJ1-1, the complete variable domain is DAGVTQSPTHLIKTRGQQVTLRCSPKSGHDTVSWYQQALGQGPQFIFQYYEEEERQRGNFPDRFSGHQFPNYSSELNVNALLLGDSALYLCASSLGEPTGGTEAFFGQGTRLTVV.

This chain's CDR3 is CASSVRPLLVGDTQYF. CDR3 sequence (DNA): TGTGCCAGCAGCGTTAGACCACTACTAGTGGGGGATACGCAGTATTTT. V usage is TRBV9 and J usage is TRBJ2-3; tentatively, D is TRBD2 (5 bases). V shed 2 bases and J shed 6 bases, with 19 bases lying between them. The CDR3 totals 16 residues. Germline lookup yields CDR1 SGDLS and CDR2 YYNGEE.

The gene calls are TRBV7-9 and TRBJ2-7, with TRBD2 matching 16 bases. The CDR3 contains 19 residues. CDR1 is SEHNR, CDR2 FQNEAQ, per germline (reference sequence). Trimming removed 0 bases from V and 5 bases from J; junction bases left unmatched: 10. This CDR3 is CASSLARRGLAGGYDEQYF. In nucleotides, the CDR3 is TGTGCCAGCAGCTTAGCGCGGCGGGGACTAGCGGGAGGGTACGACGAGCAGTACTTC.

The J gene is TRBJ2-3, the V gene TRBV5-1, with D maybe TRBD2 (6 bases). Germline lookup yields CDR1 SGHRS and CDR2 YFSETQ. The CDR3 sequence is 15 residues long. V gave up 4 bases and J gave up 2 bases, with 14 bases separating them. The CDR3 DNA follows: TGCGCCAGCAGCCCCTTGCCGGGGGTCACAGATACGCAGTATTTT. As protein: CASSPLPGVTDTQYF.

Only a few counts were recorded for this clone. The chain is built from TRBV7-2 and TRBJ1-4, with TRBD1 as a possible D gene (6 bases). Trimming pared 5 bases from V and 6 bases from J, leaving 19 bases between. CDR3 size: 16 residues. Germline CDR1 reads SGHTA; CDR2 reads FQGNSA. The CDR3 spells CASSSSLTGLHEKLFF. CDR3 nucleotide sequence: TGTGCCAGCAGCAGCAGTTTGACAGGTTTACATGAAAAACTGTTTTTT.

The chain joins TRBV6-5 to TRBJ2-4, with D unresolved. The CDR3 is made up of 15 amino acids. Germline V lookup: CDR1 MNHEY, CDR2 SVGAGI. V gave up 4 bases and J gave up 10 bases, with 20 bases separating them. The CDR3 region has the DNA TGTGCCAGCAGTTCCGAAGTCGGAGTCCGAGGAATTCAGTACTTC. This sequence encodes CASSSEVGVRGIQYF.

This rearrangement joins TRBV5-1 to TRBJ2-7; 8 bases map to TRBD1. Germline loops: CDR1 SGHRS, CDR2 YFSETQ. The CDR3 is 15 residues long. V was clipped by 0 bases and J by 4 bases; unmatched bases: 6. CDR3 protein: CASSLDDRGNYEQYF. CDR3 coding DNA: TGCGCCAGCAGCTTGGATGACAGGGGCAATTACGAGCAGTACTTC.

In this sample, this clone turned up a few times. The rearrangement joins TRBV28 to TRBJ1-2, with 7 bases fitting TRBD1. Unmatched junction bases numbered 5, after V lost 2 bases and J lost 5 bases. The CDR3 contains 14 residues. From germline, CDR1 is MDHEN and CDR2 SYDVKM. CDR3 DNA sequence: TGTGCCAGCAGTTTAGGGGGACAGTTATATGGCTACACCTTC. Translating it yields CASSLGGQLYGYTF.

This chain connects TRBV10-1 to TRBJ1-2; D unresolved. The V end was cut by 7 bases, the J end by 5 bases, with 17 bases between. This CDR3 spans 14 amino acids. The V gene's germline CDR1 is WNHNN and CDR2 SYGVQD (reference sequence). The CDR3 is CASNYPQDVYGYTF. In DNA form, the CDR3 reads TGCGCCAGCAATTATCCCCAGGATGTTTATGGCTACACCTTC.

The V gene is TRBV25-1, the J gene TRBJ2-1; 10 nucleotides line up with TRBD2. The CDR3 runs 13 residues. The V gene end was trimmed by 5 bases and the J gene end by 15 bases; junction bases not matched to a gene: 10. Germline CDR1 MGHDK, CDR2 SYGVNS. The CDR3 sequence: CASSTSGAGCRFF. CDR3 DNA: TGTGCCAGCAGTACTAGCGGGGCAGGCTGTCGGTTCTTC.

This rearrangement joins TRBV7-3 to TRBJ1-2; D gene uncertain. V lost 3 bases and J lost 4, with 12 bases in between. The CDR3 spans 14 residues. Germline CDR1 reads SGHTA; CDR2 reads FQGTGA. The CDR3: CASSLEGVGYGYTF. The DNA for the CDR3 is TGTGCCAGCAGCTTGGAGGGTGTCGGCTATGGCTACACCTTC.

V is TRBV5-1 and J is TRBJ1-6, with TRBD1 matching 9 bases. CDR1 SGHRS and CDR2 YFSETQ come from the germline V gene. The CDR3 runs to 17 residues. With 0 bases clipped from V and 5 bases from J, the junction kept 6 bases outside the gene matches. CDR3 DNA: TGCGCCAGCAGCTTGGGCCGGGACAGGGTGGATAATTCACCCCTCCACTTT. This translates into CASSLGRDRVDNSPLHF.

The chain employs TRBV4-1 and TRBJ2-2, with D unclear. This CDR3 is 16 amino acids long. The germline gives CDR1 MGHRA, CDR2 YSYEKL. The V and J ends lost 1 base and 0 bases respectively, with 9 bases between them. This chain's CDR3 is CASSQVATTNTGELFF. The CDR3 DNA follows: TGCGCCAGCAGCCAAGTCGCCACAACGAACACCGGGGAGCTGTTTTTT.